Listed below are T cell receptor beta chains from one sample, sequenced in a study of CD8+ T cells in alopecia areata. Only in-frame clones appear in the TCRdb table, and some are missing; sequencing was by immunoSEQ multiplex PCR. The sample includes fewer than 250,000 clones, 64% of them seen just once. The sample consisted of CD4+ T cells sorted from blood, taken at week 4, from a patient treated with tofacitinib. The receptors originated from a human donor with alopecia areata. CDR3s include the opening cysteine and the closing phenylalanine or tryptophan. The listing skips clone size in some rows; elsewhere it reads once, few, many or a size class.

size: .; V: TRBV27; CDR3: CASNQMGHPGETQYF
size: .; V: TRBV4-1; CDR3: CASSLRSGVTDSPLHF
size: .; V: TRBV7-2; CDR3: CASSLAMPAETQYF
size: .; V: TRBV29-1; CDR3: CSVEDGINTEAFF
size: .; V: TRBV29-1; CDR3: CKAGVNYGYTF
size: .; V: TRBV25-1; CDR3: CASSEGGDGTQYF
size: .; V: TRBV23-1; CDR3: CASSQPGQGSNQPQHF
size: .; V: TRBV28; CDR3: CASGQGLSSPLHF
size: .; V: TRBV7-2; CDR3: CASSSVSGDQPQHF
size: .; V: TRBV2; CDR3: CASVMGETQYF
size: few; V: TRBV4-1; CDR3: CASSQDRGSNRYEQYF
size: .; V: TRBV5-5; CDR3: CASSLEGVYNEQFF
size: .; V: TRBV11-2; CDR3: CASSLSPTSTDTQYF
size: .; V: TRBV5-6; CDR3: CASSLVWTGSTDTQYF
size: .; V: TRBV29-1; CDR3: CSVDTGNPNYGYTF
size: .; V: TRBV2; CDR3: CASSTLSSGNTIYF
size: .; V: TRBV29-1; CDR3: CSGGQDYEQYF
size: .; V: TRBV29-1; CDR3: CSVDKDGDTQYF
size: .; V: TRBV4-1; CDR3: CASSLILAEKLFF
size: .; V: TRBV7-9; CDR3: CASSRGGGGADTQYF
size: .; V: TRBV15; CDR3: CATSWTSGSTSQYF
size: .; V: TRBV30; CDR3: CAWSVGRQGNYGYTF